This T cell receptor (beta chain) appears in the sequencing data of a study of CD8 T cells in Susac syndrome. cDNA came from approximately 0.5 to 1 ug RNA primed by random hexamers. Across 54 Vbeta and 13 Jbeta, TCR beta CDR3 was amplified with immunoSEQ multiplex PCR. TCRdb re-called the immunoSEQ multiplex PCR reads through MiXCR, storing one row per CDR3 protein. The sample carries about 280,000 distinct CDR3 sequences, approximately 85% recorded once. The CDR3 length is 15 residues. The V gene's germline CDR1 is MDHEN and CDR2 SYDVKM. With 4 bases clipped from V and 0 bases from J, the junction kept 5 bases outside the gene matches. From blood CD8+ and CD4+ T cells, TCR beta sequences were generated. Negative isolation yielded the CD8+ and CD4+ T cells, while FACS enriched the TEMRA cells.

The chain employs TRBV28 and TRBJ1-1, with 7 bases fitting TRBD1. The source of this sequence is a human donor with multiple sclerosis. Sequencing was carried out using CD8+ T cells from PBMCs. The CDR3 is CASSYNRGLNTEAFF. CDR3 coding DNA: TGTGCCAGCAGTTATAACAGGGGACTGAACACTGAAGCTTTCTTT.